A selection of T cell receptor beta chains follows, all from one sample in a study of molecular identifiers for immune sequencing clone quantification. In TCRdb, the PCR reads were re-called with MiXCR into one record per CDR3 protein. The table includes about 640,000 distinct CDR3 sequences, 20% detected once. Sequencing was performed on naive CD8+ T cells from blood, with Jurkat cell RNA spiked in. These receptors all stem from a human donor in good health. Some libraries in this study had Jurkat cell RNA spiked in. The CDR3 runs from the conserved cysteine through the conserved F or W. The D gene is left open where the match is weak. Only some rows state a clone size, as once, few, many or a class for expanded clones.

clone_size,v_call,j_call,d_call,cdr3_aa,cdr3_nt
few,TRBV11-2,TRBJ2-7,.,CASSLDPGSPYEQYF,TGTGCCAGCAGCTTAGACCCAGGATCGCCCTACGAGCAGTACTTC
.,TRBV16,TRBJ1-1,.,CASGQLILHEAFF,TGTGCCAGCGGCCAATTAATCCTCCACGAAGCTTTCTTT
.,TRBV5-4,TRBJ2-7,.,CASSVLEKAYEQYF,TGTGCCAGCAGCGTGCTCGAGAAGGCCTACGAGCAGTACTTC
many,TRBV6-5,TRBJ2-7,.,CASSYTGPLEQYF,TGTGCCAGCAGTTACACAGGACCTCTCGAGCAGTACTTC
.,TRBV21-1,TRBJ2-7,.,CASTPGQGVYEQYF,TGTGCCAGCACCCCGGGACAGGGGGTCTACGAGCAGTACTTC
.,TRBV10-3,TRBJ1-2,TRBD1,CAISEPEIDRAPNYGYTF,TGTGCCATCAGTGAGCCGGAGATTGACAGGGCCCCCAACTATGGCTACACCTTC
.,TRBV27,TRBJ2-7,.,CASSLNTGEQYF,TGTGCCAGCAGTTTAAATACAGGGGAGCAGTACTTC
many,TRBV7-6,TRBJ2-1,.,CASSLERSSYNEQFF,TGTGCCAGCAGCTTAGAACGGAGCTCCTACAATGAGCAGTTCTTC
few,TRBV9,TRBJ1-1,TRBD1,CASSVGGTGGLDTEAFF,TGTGCCAGCAGCGTTGGGGGGACAGGGGGCCTTGACACTGAAGCTTTCTTT
many,TRBV7-9,TRBJ2-3,.,CASSRGLSTDTQYF,TGTGCCAGCAGCCGAGGACTGAGCACAGATACGCAGTATTTT
many,TRBV29-1,TRBJ2-7,.,CSVETPQESSYEQYF,TGCAGCGTTGAAACGCCACAGGAGAGCTCCTACGAGCAGTACTTC
few,TRBV19,TRBJ1-5,.,CASSMPALGSNQPQHF,TGTGCCAGTAGTATGCCCGCATTAGGTAGCAATCAGCCCCAGCATTTT
.,TRBV19,TRBJ2-7,.,CASSWRDGTYEQYF,TGTGCCAGTAGTTGGAGGGACGGGACCTACGAGCAGTACTTC
.,TRBV11-2,TRBJ2-5,.,CASSPGALWTQYF,TGTGCCAGCAGCCCGGGGGCACTGTGGACCCAGTACTTC
many,TRBV12-3/TRBV12-4,TRBJ2-7,.,CASSAGHSYEQYF,TGTGCCAGCAGTGCGGGGCACTCCTACGAGCAGTACTTC
many,TRBV9,TRBJ2-3,.,CASSVGASADTQYF,TGTGCCAGCAGCGTAGGAGCTTCCGCAGATACGCAGTATTTT
many,TRBV27,TRBJ1-4,.,CASSSGVPNEKLFF,TGTGCCAGCAGTTCAGGGGTACCTAATGAAAAACTGTTTTTT
few,TRBV12-3/TRBV12-4,TRBJ2-1,.,CASSLAGEANEQFF,TGTGCCAGCAGTTTAGCGGGAGAGGCCAATGAGCAGTTCTTC
.,TRBV3-1,TRBJ1-5,.,CASSQGPSVRGGGWNQPQHF,TGTGCCAGCAGCCAAGGGCCGTCGGTCCGAGGGGGGGGCTGGAATCAGCCCCAGCATTTT
many,TRBV20-1,TRBJ2-4,TRBD1,CSARGQYASYIQYF,TGCAGTGCGAGGGGACAGTATGCTTCTTACATTCAGTACTTC
.,TRBV4-3,TRBJ2-5,TRBD2,CASSQDLPLAGGSVAQYF,TGCGCCAGCAGCCAAGATCTACCGCTAGCGGGAGGGTCAGTGGCCCAGTACTTC
few,TRBV6-1,TRBJ2-5,.,CGLRGLGQETQYF,TGTGGACTCCGGGGCCTGGGGCAAGAGACCCAGTACTTC
many,TRBV29-1,TRBJ2-3,TRBD2,CLASGDQGTDTQYF,TGCCTTGCAAGCGGGGACCAGGGAACAGATACGCAGTATTTT
many,TRBV9,TRBJ2-5,.,CASSVGEETQYF,TGTGCCAGCAGCGTAGGGGAAGAGACCCAGTACTTC
few,TRBV11-2,TRBJ2-3,TRBD1,CASSPRTGGDADTQYF,TGTGCCAGCAGCCCACGGACAGGGGGGGATGCAGATACGCAGTATTTT
many,TRBV29-1,TRBJ2-7,.,CSVKGAWAYEQYF,TGCAGCGTTAAGGGCGCGTGGGCGTACGAGCAGTACTTC
.,TRBV12-3/TRBV12-4,TRBJ2-7,.,CASSLTTVELYF,TGTGCCAGCAGTTTAACCACGGTCGAGCTGTACTTC
.,TRBV20-1,TRBJ2-7,TRBD1,CSAREQGAGYEQYF,TGCAGTGCTAGAGAGCAGGGGGCAGGATACGAGCAGTACTTC
many,TRBV19,TRBJ2-1,TRBD2,CASSASGRWAGEQFF,TGTGCCAGTAGTGCAAGCGGGAGGTGGGCCGGTGAGCAGTTCTTC
few,TRBV21-1,TRBJ2-2,.,CASSKGGEGAPGTGELFF,TGTGCCAGCAGCAAAGGGGGTGAGGGGGCCCCGGGGACCGGGGAGCTGTTTTTT
many,TRBV29-1,TRBJ2-6,.,CSVEGTNSSGANVLTF,TGCAGCGTTGAGGGGACGAATTCATCTGGGGCCAACGTCCTGACTTTC
.,TRBV2,TRBJ2-2,.,CASSDWDKYTGELFF,TGTGCCAGCAGTGACTGGGACAAATACACCGGGGAGCTGTTTTTT
many,TRBV13,TRBJ2-7,.,CASTLGTGEQYF,TGTGCCAGCACCTTGGGTACGGGCGAGCAGTACTTC
few,TRBV3-1,TRBJ2-7,.,CASSPRGKGYEQYF,TGTGCCAGCAGCCCCAGAGGGAAAGGCTACGAGCAGTACTTC
many,TRBV30,TRBJ2-3,TRBD2,CAWTSGFDSTDTQYF,TGTGCCTGGACTAGCGGCTTTGATAGCACAGATACGCAGTATTTT
.,TRBV13,TRBJ2-7,TRBD2,CASSSWGLVGEQYF,TGTGCCAGCAGCTCATGGGGACTAGTAGGCGAGCAGTACTTC
many,TRBV27,TRBJ2-3,TRBD1,CATWDRGLADTQYF,TGTGCCACCTGGGACAGGGGGTTAGCAGATACGCAGTATTTT
once,TRBV6-5,TRBJ1-6,.,CASSYRSSPLHF,TGTGCCAGCAGTTACAGGAGCTCACCCCTCCACTTT
few,TRBV12-3/TRBV12-4,TRBJ2-1,.,CASSFGRTEANEQFF,TGTGCCAGCAGTTTCGGGAGAACTGAGGCTAATGAGCAGTTCTTC